This T cell receptor beta chain was identified in a study of T cell changes during pregnancy in multiple sclerosis (dated 2019 in TCRdb). Background for the entire study: Changes in the T cell repertoire over the course of pregnancy were examined in this study in women with multiple sclerosis.

Receptors were amplified or captured by the immunoSEQ multiplex PCR assay. In TCRdb, the immuneACCESS table is reduced to in-frame sequences with V and J assigned. These tables do not hold every clone; where another copy was compared, an unresolved V gene accounts for under half, and the others remain unexplained. The sample table contains more than 65,000 clones; only one count was recorded for about 90% of them. In total, the top ten clones hold 2% to 2.5% of the sample. As concerns this clone: The clone's antigen remains unknown. Base qualities were left out, and no much larger clone turns up one base away.

V ends up 3 bases short and J 8 bases short, with an unmatched junction base count of 7. For CDR1 and CDR2, the germline V gene lists SGHRS and YFSETQ. The CDR3 runs 14 amino acids, cysteine and phenylalanine included. The only DNA kept is the CDR3, 42 bases in frame from the first base. The starting material was peripheral blood, obtained in the first trimester of pregnancy. The origin of this receptor is a female donor with multiple sclerosis, enrolled in a pregnancy study. In this chain, TRBV5-1 is recombined with TRBJ2-1, with TRBD2 matching 8 junction bases. The nucleotides read TGCGCCAGCAGCTGGGGGAGCGGGAGCGATGAGCAGTTCTTC. It translates as CASSWGSGSDEQFF.